The 26 T cell receptor beta chains below come from one sample, sequenced in a study of blood T cells in healthy people across ages. Primers used in a second PCR of roughly 6 to 12 cycles were a sample-barcoded 5' primer and a J-beta primer mix. TCRdb independently ran MiXCR on the 5' RACE reads; one entry per CDR3 protein. The sample has around 1,100,000 distinct CDR3 sequences, 35% to 40% seen once; the top ten hold under 15%. Specimen: blood. Receptors were obtained from a man between 18 and 29 years old in good health.

V gene TRBV7-2 combines with J gene TRBJ1-1; maybe TRBD1 (6 bases). The CDR3 contains 15 residues. Germline V lookup: CDR1 SGHTA, CDR2 FQGNSA. V lost 5 bases, J lost 3 bases, and 16 bases lay in between. DNA of the CDR3: TGTGCCAGCAGCCCCCGCAGGGGCCTCGACACTGAAGCTTTCTTT. It is translated as CASSPRRGLDTEAFF. Combining the CDR3 with reference TRBV7-2 and TRBJ1-1 gives the whole variable domain GAGVSQSPSNKVTEKGKDVELRCDPISGHTALYWYRQSLGQGLEFLIYFQGNSAPDKSGLPSDRFSAERTGGSVSTLTIQRTQQEDSAVYLCASSPRRGLDTEAFFGQGTRLTVV.

V and J are TRBV12-3 or TRBV12-4 and TRBJ1-5; no clear D. CDR3 size: 14 residues. Between the trimmed V and J ends, which lost 6 bases and 0 bases, there was a span of 9 bases. CDR3: CASRGDNSNQPQHF. CDR3 DNA: TGTGCCAGCAGAGGTGACAATAGCAATCAGCCCCAGCATTTT.

This clonotype was seen a few times. The rearrangement joins TRBV6-5 to TRBJ2-6; tentatively, D is TRBD1 (5 bases). V shed 6 bases and J shed 1 base, with 16 bases lying between them. From germline, CDR1 is MNHEY and CDR2 SVGAGI. This CDR3 has 17 amino acids. In DNA form, the CDR3 reads TGTGCCAGCAGCTATCGACAGTCGACTTCTGGGGCCAACGTCCTGACTTTC. Residues: CASSYRQSTSGANVLTF.

This clonotype was seen a few times. The CDR3 is CASSPVKVGGENTEAFF. CDR3 sequence (DNA): TGCGCCAGCAGCCCTGTAAAAGTAGGGGGGGAAAACACTGAAGCTTTCTTT. The genes are TRBV4-1 and TRBJ1-1; weak D call: TRBD1 (6 bases). This CDR3 has 17 amino acids. The germline gives CDR1 MGHRA, CDR2 YSYEKL. With 4 bases removed from V and 2 bases from J, the gap between germline ends came to 20 bases.

Points on this clonotype: Relative to the germline gene, one junction end is altered; a read error may explain this. The chain uses TRBV20-1 and TRBJ2-1, with TRBD2 identical over 10 bases. CDR1 DFQATT and CDR2 SNEGSKA come from the germline V gene (reference sequence). This CDR3 region has 16 residues. The chain's CDR3 is CNARAERGGSYNEQFF. The CDR3 DNA is TGCAATGCTAGAGCAGAGCGGGGGGGATCCTACAATGAGCAGTTCTTC.

This clonotype was observed a handful of times. The chain couples TRBV7-9 to TRBJ2-3; tentatively, D is TRBD1 (5 bases). V lost 5 bases and J lost 2, with 17 bases in between. CDR3 length: 16 residues. Germline V gives CDR1 SEHNR, CDR2 FQNEAQ (reference sequence). CDR3 residues: CASSQGSDSYTDTQYF. The CDR3 DNA follows: TGTGCCAGCAGCCAAGGATCAGACAGCTACACAGATACGCAGTATTTT.

This clonotype was observed a few times. This chain links TRBV10-3 with TRBJ1-5; unclear D gene. The CDR3 has 15 amino acids. The germline V gene encodes CDR1 ENHRY and CDR2 SYGVKD. The V and J ends lost 0 bases and 6 bases respectively, with 12 bases between them. CDR3 DNA: TGTGCCATCAGTGAGTCCGGGGATTTTAGTCAGCCCCAGCATTTT. Its translation: CAISESGDFSQPQHF.

This clonotype was counted only a few times. The chain carries TRBV5-4 and TRBJ2-7; 7 bases agree with TRBD1. The CDR3 is 13 residues long. The germline gives CDR1 SGHNT, CDR2 YYREEE (reference sequence). V lost 4 bases and J lost 5; bases outside the gene matches: 6. DNA for the CDR3: TGTGCCAGCAGCAAACACGACAGGGACGAGCAGTACTTC. It specifies CASSKHDRDEQYF.

The genes are TRBV7-2 and TRBJ1-4, with D perhaps TRBD1 (5 bases). The V gene's germline CDR1 is SGHTA and CDR2 FQGNSA. The CDR3 has 15 residues. The ends were cut back, 2 bases at V and 7 bases at J, with 14 bases in the middle. The CDR3 reads CASSLSRTMGEKLFF. For the CDR3, the DNA is TGTGCCAGCAGCTTATCAAGGACAATGGGTGAAAAACTGTTTTTT.

V is TRBV6-1 and J is TRBJ1-5, with 7 bases that match TRBD1. This CDR3 has 16 residues. V trimming: 3 bases; J trimming: 0 bases; junction bases outside the gene matches: 5. CDR1 MNHNS and CDR2 SASEGT come from the germline V gene. The CDR3 protein is CASSDLRGDSNQPQHF. CDR3 sequence (DNA): TGTGCCAGCAGTGACCTCAGGGGGGATAGCAATCAGCCCCAGCATTTT.

The genes are TRBV5-1 and TRBJ1-2; 7 bases line up with TRBD1. Trimming took 4 bases from V and 8 from J; bases not matched to a gene: 14. Germline V gene lookup returns CDR1 SGHRS and CDR2 YFSETQ. CDR3 length: 15 amino acids. CDR3 DNA: TGCGCCAGCAGCCTTTTATTAACAGACAGGGCGGGCTACACCTTC. Translated: CASSLLLTDRAGYTF.

The chain links TRBV29-1 to TRBJ1-2, with D unresolved. This CDR3 has 14 amino acids. Germline assignment: CDR1 SQVTM and CDR2 ANQGSEA. With 6 bases removed from V and 4 bases from J, the gap between germline ends came to 18 bases. DNA for the CDR3: TGCAGCGTCCCCGTTTCCCTTGGTGGCTATGGCTACACCTTC. Translation gives CSVPVSLGGYGYTF.

This chain links TRBV7-2 with TRBJ2-7; TRBD1 aligns across 11 bases. The J segment lost 7 bases and the V segment lost 0 bases, leaving 8 bases of the junction unmatched. Looked up from germline, CDR1 is SGHTA and CDR2 is FQGNSA. The CDR3 consists of 16 residues. The CDR3 sequence: CASSLAGTGGNNEQYF. CDR3 nucleotide sequence: TGTGCCAGCAGCTTAGCGGGGACAGGGGGGAACAATGAGCAGTACTTC.

The sample holds a few counts of this clonotype. This chain connects TRBV19 to TRBJ2-5, with D possibly being TRBD1 (7 bases). The CDR3 consists of 15 residues. Germline CDR1 reads LNHDA; CDR2 reads SQIVND (reference sequence). Trimming shortened V by 4 bases and J by 0 bases, and 12 bases separated the two germline ends. The CDR3 spells CASSRRGPYQETQYF. CDR3 coding DNA: TGTGCCAGTAGTAGGAGGGGGCCGTACCAAGAGACCCAGTACTTC.

This clonotype was found a few times. V gene TRBV4-3 combines with J gene TRBJ1-2; unclear D gene. This CDR3 contains 13 residues. Trimming shortened V by 4 bases and J by 2 bases, and 8 bases separated the two germline ends. Germline V gene sequence: CDR1 LGHNA, CDR2 YSLEER. DNA of the CDR3: TGCGCCAGCAGCCCGTCCCAGAACTATGGCTACACCTTC. It encodes CASSPSQNYGYTF.

The chain carries TRBV29-1 and TRBJ1-4; the D is unclear. The CDR3 runs 12 residues. Trimming removed 1 base from V and 14 bases from J, with 14 bases in between. The germline gives CDR1 SQVTM, CDR2 ANQGSEA. CDR3 residues: CSVEGRRDELFF. The DNA of the CDR3 is TGCAGCGTTGAAGGAAGAAGGGATGAGCTGTTTTTT.

V usage is TRBV5-4 and J usage is TRBJ2-7, with D possibly TRBD2 on 6 matching bases. Germline V gene sequence: CDR1 SGHNT, CDR2 YYREEE (reference sequence). The CDR3 totals 16 residues. V gave up 4 bases and J gave up 2 bases, with 19 bases separating them. Here the CDR3 reads CASSPVGGQNTYEQYF. For the CDR3, the DNA is TGTGCCAGCAGCCCGGTCGGAGGGCAAAACACCTACGAGCAGTACTTC.

This clonotype was counted between two and nine times. V and J are TRBV5-1 and TRBJ1-2; TRBD1 is a possible D gene (5 bases). The germline gives CDR1 SGHRS, CDR2 YFSETQ. This CDR3 spans 16 amino acids. V lost 4 bases and J lost 2, with 18 bases in between. This CDR3 reads CASSRGTGTGNYGYTF. The CDR3 DNA sequence: TGCGCCAGCAGCCGGGGCACCGGGACGGGAAACTATGGCTACACCTTC.

About this clonotype itself: A much larger clone lies a single base off, so this may be a read error. The J gene is TRBJ1-1, the V gene TRBV7-2; D is unclear. Germline V gene data show CDR1 as SGHTA and CDR2 as FQGNSA. V was clipped by 6 bases and J by 3 bases, with 11 bases between them. The CDR3 is 13 amino acids. This chain's CDR3 is CASSPYMDTEAFF. CDR3 in DNA: TGTGCCAGCAGTCCTTACATGGACACTGAAGCTTTCTTT.

The chain has TRBV30 and TRBJ2-7; possible D gene TRBD1, 6 bases. Trimming took off 2 bases at V and 5 bases at J, with 22 bases between the two ends. Germline assignment: CDR1 GTSNPN and CDR2 SVGIG (reference sequence). The CDR3 loop spans 16 amino acids. In DNA, the CDR3 is TGTGCCTGGAGTAACCCTCTTCGCGACAGGAGCCACGAGCAGTACTTC. It encodes CAWSNPLRDRSHEQYF.

This clonotype came up a few times. The V and J genes are TRBV13 and TRBJ2-3; 8 nucleotides line up with TRBD2. The CDR3 consists of 16 residues. Germline V gene lookup returns CDR1 PRHDT and CDR2 FYEKMQ (reference sequence). The V and J ends lost 5 bases and 2 bases, in that order; junction bases with no gene match: 9. The CDR3 sequence: CASSGSGARSTDTQYF. CDR3 sequence (DNA): TGTGCCAGCAGCGGTAGCGGGGCCCGTTCCACAGATACGCAGTATTTT.

The J gene is TRBJ2-5, the V gene TRBV3-1; D remains unclear. The CDR3 is made up of 14 amino acids. Looked up from germline, CDR1 is LGHDT and CDR2 is YNNKEL (reference sequence). V was pared by 4 bases and J by 0 bases, with 9 bases between. The CDR3 loop reads CASSPPQYQETQYF. The CDR3 DNA is TGTGCCAGCAGCCCGCCGCAGTACCAAGAGACCCAGTACTTC.

V is TRBV24-1 and J is TRBJ2-2; 8 bases are a match to TRBD1. Germline loops: CDR1 KGHDR, CDR2 SFDVKD. The junction had 2 bases not matched to a gene; V was cut back by 6 bases and J by 0 bases. This CDR3 comprises 15 residues. The CDR3 sequence is CATSRQGTNTGELFF. DNA for the CDR3: TGTGCCACCAGTCGACAGGGGACGAACACCGGGGAGCTGTTTTTT.

This clonotype was recorded a few times. The chain combines TRBV12-3 or TRBV12-4 with TRBJ2-1; 7 bases agree with TRBD1. Trimming cost V 6 bases and J 7 bases; bases outside gene matches: 12. The CDR3 extends over 15 amino acids. The CDR3 nucleotides are TGTGCCAGCAGGCCCGGGACAGAAAAAGGTAATGAGCAGTTCTTC. Protein sequence: CASRPGTEKGNEQFF.

This clonotype appeared a few times. The chain employs TRBV9 and TRBJ2-5, with TRBD1 matching over 7 bases. This CDR3 spans 15 amino acids. CDR1 SGDLS and CDR2 YYNGEE come from the germline V gene. Trimming took 2 bases from V and 7 from J; bases not matched to a gene: 11. CDR3 in amino acids: CASSVSEGALVTQYF. The CDR3 coding sequence is TGTGCCAGCAGCGTTTCAGAGGGGGCCCTAGTGACCCAGTACTTC.

This clonotype has at least ten counts. The J gene is TRBJ1-5, the V gene TRBV18; 7 bases align to TRBD1. This CDR3 is built from 14 residues. CDR1 is KGHSH, CDR2 LQKENI, per germline. Trimming removed 6 bases from V and 0 bases from J; junction bases left unmatched: 2. The CDR3 DNA sequence: TGTGCCAGCTCCGGACAGGTTAGCAATCAGCCCCAGCATTTT. This encodes CASSGQVSNQPQHF.